Sequencing of this TCR beta chain was carried out in a study of blood T cell repertoires in COVID-19. Overall study context: The study drew acute and convalescent COVID-19 samples from the United States, Italy and Spain. T cells, B-cell-depleted T cells, or PBMCs provided the cDNA or gDNA that served as material.

The ends were cut back, 11 bases at V and 1 base at J, with 20 bases in the middle. The CDR3 sequence is 15 residues long. Germline-derived CDR1 and CDR2 are ENHRY and SYGVKD. In the study's own analysis: Amplifying reference gene primers gave estimates of nucleated cell counts. Clones were read by immunoSEQ multiplex PCR, and TCRdb kept only the in-frame ones, dropping some. V and J calls and clone size are copied from that table; D and trimming were computed from the DNA. This repertoire shows over 300,000 clones, more than 70% found once; its top ten account for 1% to 1.5%. The source material was peripheral blood. The J gene is TRBJ2-5, the V gene TRBV10-3; D is possibly TRBD1 (7 bases). The receptor was derived from a woman between 45 and 60 years old with acute or convalescent COVID-19. Written as DNA, the CDR3 is TGTGCCTCCCGGGAGCCCCGGGACAGCCAAGAGACCCAGTACTTC. Translating gives CASREPRDSQETQYF.